The next 14 T cell receptor beta chains were all read from a single sample in a study of beta chain features in type 1 diabetes. Reverse transcribing all isolated RNA meant expressed TCRB transcripts were sequenced. TCRdb keeps only in-frame clones here, not all; method: immunoSEQ multiplex PCR. The sample holds 400,000 to 450,000 clones, about 15% seen once. The sequencing sample was made of naive CD4+ T cells from blood. Receptors were obtained from a man aged 30 to 39 in good health.

V and J are TRBV4-1 and TRBJ1-4, with a tentative D call TRBD1 (5 bases). This CDR3 comprises 15 residues. Trimming took off 4 bases at V and 8 bases at J, with 17 bases between the two ends. Germline V gene sequence: CDR1 MGHRA, CDR2 YSYEKL. The CDR3 loop reads CASSPSRWDGEKLFF. CDR3 in DNA: TGCGCCAGCAGCCCTAGCCGTTGGGACGGGGAAAAACTGTTTTTT.

The V call is TRBV7-2, the J call TRBJ1-2; 7 nucleotides line up with TRBD1. The junction had 6 bases not matched to a gene; V was cut back by 5 bases and J by 6 bases. The CDR3 sequence is 13 residues long. Germline CDR1 and CDR2: SGHTA and FQGNSA. CDR3 in amino acids: CASSHRTGDGYTF. The CDR3 bases are TGTGCCAGCAGCCACCGGACAGGCGATGGCTACACCTTC.

The chain joins TRBV29-1 to TRBJ2-3; tentatively, D is TRBD1 or TRBD2 (5 bases each). This CDR3 contains 15 residues. Between the trimmed V and J ends, which lost 7 bases and 1 base, there was a span of 18 bases. Germline V lookup: CDR1 SQVTM, CDR2 ANQGSEA. The DNA of the CDR3 is TGCAGCGCCGATGTAAACGGGGCCCGCACAGATACGCAGTATTTT. This gives the protein CSADVNGARTDTQYF.

This clone was recorded a few times. This chain uses TRBV9 with TRBJ2-1, with no clear D. In germline, CDR1 is SGDLS, CDR2 YYNGEE. The CDR3 sequence is 13 residues long. V lost 2 bases, J lost 4 bases, and 7 bases lay in between. The CDR3 region is CASSVTGYNEQFF. The CDR3 DNA reads as TGTGCCAGCAGCGTGACCGGGTACAATGAGCAGTTCTTC. Combining the CDR3 with reference TRBV9 and TRBJ2-1 gives the whole variable domain DSGVTQTPKHLITATGQRVTLRCSPRSGDLSVYWYQQSLDQGLQFLIQYYNGEERAKGNILERFSAQQFPDLHSELNLSSLELGDSALYFCASSVTGYNEQFFGPGTRLTVL.

This clone turned up a few times. This sequence joins TRBV27 and TRBJ2-1; 13 bases are shared with TRBD2. V was pared by 4 bases and J by 7 bases, with 4 bases of the junction left unmatched. The CDR3 covers 15 residues. Germline V gene sequence: CDR1 MNHEY, CDR2 SMNVEV (reference sequence). The CDR3, as DNA: TGTGCCAGCAGTTCTGGACTAGCGGGAGTGAATGAGCAGTTCTTC. Translation gives CASSSGLAGVNEQFF.

The genes are TRBV6-6 and TRBJ1-1; D not resolved. CDR3 size: 13 residues. Trimming shortened V by 5 bases and J by 3 bases, and 10 bases separated the two germline ends. Per germline, CDR1 MNHNY and CDR2 SVGAGI (reference sequence). The CDR3 DNA is TGTGCCAGCAGTAGTCCAGGTTACACTGAAGCTTTCTTT. It specifies CASSSPGYTEAFF.

V and J are TRBV15 and TRBJ1-2; D is unresolved. The CDR3 extends over 15 amino acids. Between the trimmed V and J ends, which lost 0 bases and 8 bases, there was a span of 16 bases. Germline CDR1 is LNHNV and CDR2 is YYDKDF (reference sequence). The DNA for the CDR3 is TGTGCCACCAGCAGAGATTCTAGGTCTGTTAGGGGCTACACCTTC. Translated, it gives CATSRDSRSVRGYTF.

The chain links TRBV5-1 to TRBJ2-5; D might be TRBD1 (5 bases). The CDR3 is 14 amino acids. The germline gives CDR1 SGHRS, CDR2 YFSETQ. The germline V and J ends were trimmed by 7 bases and 5 bases, with 18 bases remaining between them. The CDR3, as DNA: TGCGCCAGCGCGCAGGGTGCGCCGGAGGAGACCCAGTACTTC. Encoded protein: CASAQGAPEETQYF. Using reference TRBV5-1 and TRBJ2-5 for the parts outside the CDR3, the full variable domain is KAGVTQTPRYLIKTRGQQVTLSCSPISGHRSVSWYQQTPGQGLQFLFEYFSETQRNKGNFPGRFSGRQFSNSRSEMNVSTLELGDSALYLCASAQGAPEETQYFGPGTRLLVL.

Only a few counts were recorded for this clone. V gene TRBV7-9 combines with J gene TRBJ2-2; 8 positions match TRBD1. V lost 5 bases and J lost 5; bases outside the gene matches: 7. Per germline, CDR1 SEHNR and CDR2 FQNEAQ (reference sequence). CDR3 length: 15 residues. In DNA, the CDR3 is TGTGCCAGCAGCCCACCCAGGGGGCAAACCGGGGAGCTGTTTTTT. It encodes CASSPPRGQTGELFF.

This clone was counted between two and nine times. The chain combines TRBV25-1 with TRBJ2-7; D is possibly TRBD1 (6 bases). Germline V gene sequence: CDR1 MGHDK, CDR2 SYGVNS. The CDR3 contains 13 residues. Trimming removed 4 bases at V and 2 bases at J, with 9 bases between. The CDR3 bases are TGTGCCAGCAGTGCGTCAGGGGCCTACGAGCAGTACTTC. Encoded protein: CASSASGAYEQYF.

Only a few counts were recorded for this clone. The gene calls are TRBV5-6 and TRBJ2-2, with D possibly matching TRBD2 (6 bases). The length of the CDR3 is 15 residues. Trimming shortened V by 4 bases and J by 2 bases, and 12 bases separated the two germline ends. From germline, CDR1 is SGHDT and CDR2 YYEEEE. The CDR3 protein is CASSPTGGNTGELFF. CDR3 coding DNA: TGTGCCAGCAGCCCCACCGGGGGAAACACCGGGGAGCTGTTTTTT.

The V and J genes are TRBV6-4 and TRBJ2-3; TRBD1 or TRBD2 may be the D gene (5 bases each). The germline V gene encodes CDR1 MRHNA and CDR2 SNTAGT. The V gene lost 6 bases and the J gene lost 4 bases, with 11 bases spanning the gap. This CDR3 contains 13 residues. Here the CDR3 DNA reads TGTGCCAGCAGCACGGGGACGGCAGATACGCAGTATTTT. Encoded protein: CASSTGTADTQYF.

The chain's CDR3 is CASSPSRVLAGGATDTQYF. CDR3 bases: TGTGCCAGCTCACCATCACGCGTCCTAGCGGGAGGAGCCACAGATACGCAGTATTTT. The chain links TRBV18 to TRBJ2-3, with TRBD2 matching 11 bases. CDR3 length: 19 residues. Germline-derived CDR1 and CDR2 are KGHSH and LQKENI. Germline trimming cut 2 bases from V and 2 bases from J; bases unmatched to any gene: 12.

This chain uses TRBV2 with TRBJ2-7, with D uncertain. The germline V gene has CDR1 SNHLY and CDR2 FYNNEI. The CDR3 consists of 13 residues. V was clipped by 2 bases and J by 4 bases, with 9 bases between them. CDR3 bases: TGTGCCAGCAGTGAATTTGGTTTATACGAGCAGTACTTC. It specifies CASSEFGLYEQYF.